The 32 T cell receptor beta chains listed next were all sequenced from one sample in a study of metastatic and nonmetastatic thyroid tumors. Not a single patient had been given any form of treatment at any point before undergoing thyroid surgery. TCRdb reanalyzed the PCR reads via MiXCR. The sample shows more than 14,000 clones, around 25% of them seen only once. The sequenced material came from tumor tissue. These receptor sequences come from a female donor with papillary thyroid cancer or a benign thyroid nodule (not recorded which). Some clones in this sample may be carry-over from other donors' samples.

This clone was seen only a few times. This sequence joins TRBV27 and TRBJ2-1; D is undetermined. V was clipped by 8 bases and J by 6 bases, with 20 bases between them. CDR3 length: 15 amino acids. The germline CDR1 and CDR2 sequences are MNHEY and SMNVEV (reference sequence). CDR3 sequence reads: CASSPRPSRGNEQFF. The CDR3 coding sequence is TGTGCCAGCTCCCCCCGGCCGTCTCGAGGCAATGAGCAGTTCTTC.

The rearrangement joins TRBV20-1 to TRBJ2-7, with D tentatively TRBD2 (6 bases). The CDR3 is made up of 14 amino acids. V dropped 3 bases and J dropped 2 bases, with 14 bases sitting between them. Germline values: CDR1 DFQATT, CDR2 SNEGSKA (reference sequence). CDR3 region: CSASARAGTYEQYF. DNA of the CDR3: TGCAGTGCTAGTGCCAGGGCGGGAACCTACGAGCAGTACTTC.

The V and J genes are TRBV5-1 and TRBJ2-7, with no clear D. The CDR3 length is 13 residues. V shed 1 base and J shed 2 bases, with 7 bases lying between them. The germline CDR1 and CDR2 sequences are SGHRS and YFSETQ. The CDR3 DNA follows: TGCGCCAGCAGCTTGATGGATGCCTACGAGCAGTACTTC. Encoded protein: CASSLMDAYEQYF.

This clone was counted between two and nine times. This chain links TRBV6-1 with TRBJ2-2; TRBD1 aligns across 8 bases. The CDR3 runs 15 residues. CDR1 and CDR2 from the germline V gene are MNHNS and SASEGT. The trim removed 4 bases at V and 14 bases at J, leaving 15 bases unmatched. The CDR3 DNA follows: TGTGCCAGCAGTGCAGGGGGCGCGGGCACCGGTGATCTGTTTTTT. This gives the protein CASSAGGAGTGDLFF.

This clone was picked up many times. The genes are TRBV5-1 and TRBJ2-1, with 8 bases aligning to TRBD2. There are 15 residues in the CDR3. V lost 0 bases and J lost 4; bases outside the gene matches: 3. Germline lookup yields CDR1 SGHRS and CDR2 YFSETQ. Written as DNA, the CDR3 is TGCGCCAGCAGCTTGGTGGTAGCGGGGTACAATGAGCAGTTCTTC. Protein sequence: CASSLVVAGYNEQFF.

The V call is TRBV7-4, the J call TRBJ1-6; D unresolved. Germline V CDR1 and CDR2: SGHVT, SQSDAQ. V shed 2 bases and J shed 8 bases, with 13 bases lying between them. This CDR3 is built from 15 residues. The chain's CDR3 is CASSLSGGLDSPLHF. In nucleotides, the CDR3 is TGTGCCAGCAGCTTATCCGGAGGGTTGGATTCACCCCTCCACTTT.

This clone showed up many times. The gene calls are TRBV20-1 and TRBJ2-7; D call uncertain. The CDR3 is made up of 13 amino acids. Germline V CDR1 and CDR2: DFQATT, SNEGSKA (reference sequence). The germline V and J ends were trimmed by 6 bases and 1 base, with 13 bases remaining between them. The CDR3 reads CSARTGNSYEQYF. The CDR3 coding sequence is TGCAGTGCCAGAACTGGAAATTCCTACGAGCAGTACTTC.

By sample fraction, this clone is medium-sized (0.01 to 0.1%). This chain connects TRBV6-1 to TRBJ2-7, with TRBD2 identical over 8 bases. The CDR3 is made up of 14 amino acids. V lost 4 bases, J lost 1 base, and 3 bases stayed unmatched. CDR1 is MNHNS, CDR2 SASEGT, per germline. Here the CDR3 reads CASSAGGLSYEQYF. The CDR3 DNA reads as TGTGCCAGCAGTGCGGGAGGGTTGTCCTACGAGCAGTACTTC.

This clone qualifies as medium-sized. The J gene is TRBJ2-1, the V gene TRBV2; 7 bases are shared with TRBD2. The CDR3 runs to 15 residues. V trimming: 4 bases; J trimming: 9 bases; junction bases outside the gene matches: 12. Germline lookup yields CDR1 SNHLY and CDR2 FYNNEI. The CDR3 DNA sequence: TGTGCCAGCAGTGGTTGGGGGGGACGAGTGGGTGAGCAGTTCTTC. Protein sequence: CASSGWGGRVGEQFF.

V usage is TRBV2 and J usage is TRBJ2-2; weak D call: TRBD1 (5 bases). Deletions cut 1 base from V and 7 bases from J, with 13 bases between. The CDR3 covers 15 residues. Germline V gene lookup returns CDR1 SNHLY and CDR2 FYNNEI. The CDR3, as DNA: TGTGCCAGCAGTGAAGGGTCAGGGTGGATCGGGGAGCTGTTTTTT. Translation gives CASSEGSGWIGELFF. The entire variable domain, with the rest obtained from reference TRBV2 and TRBJ2-2, is as follows: EPEVTQTPSHQVTQMGQEVILRCVPISNHLYFYWYRQILGQKVEFLVSFYNNEISEKSEIFDDQFSVERPDGSNFTLKIRSTKLEDSAMYFCASSEGSGWIGELFFGEGSRLTVL.

This rearrangement joins TRBV6-1 to TRBJ2-3, with 10 bases fitting TRBD2. The germline CDR1 and CDR2 sequences are MNHNS and SASEGT. The CDR3 is 16 amino acids. V trimming: 4 bases; J trimming: 3 bases; junction bases outside the gene matches: 7. Here the CDR3 reads CASSVSSGSMTDTQYF. CDR3 nucleotides: TGTGCCAGCAGTGTGTCTAGCGGGAGTATGACAGATACGCAGTATTTT.

For this clone: Since no conserved phenylalanine or tryptophan closes the CDR3, a read error is the likely cause. The gene calls are TRBV10-1 and TRBJ2-5; 8 bases align to TRBD2. V lost 0 bases and J lost 5; bases outside the gene matches: 5. Germline CDR1 reads WNHNN; CDR2 reads SYGVQD (reference sequence). The CDR3 is made up of 15 amino acids. CDR3 amino acids: CASSESRGGAETQYL. The CDR3 nucleotides read TGCGCCAGCAGTGAGTCACGGGGGGGAGCGGAGACCCAGTACCTC.

The V call is TRBV20-1, the J call TRBJ2-7; 14 bases fit TRBD2. Trimming at V came to 4 bases and at J to 0 bases, leaving 2 bases not matched to a gene. The CDR3 totals 15 residues. CDR1 is DFQATT, CDR2 SNEGSKA, per germline (reference sequence). CDR3 loop: CSAKGTSGSSYEQYF. The CDR3 bases are TGCAGTGCTAAGGGGACTAGCGGGAGCTCCTACGAGCAGTACTTC.

There are many counts of this clone. J is TRBJ2-1 and V is TRBV20-1; D may match TRBD1 or TRBD2 (5 bases each). Between the trimmed V and J ends, which lost 1 base and 9 bases, there was a span of 13 bases. The germline CDR1 and CDR2 sequences are DFQATT and SNEGSKA (reference sequence). The CDR3 runs 13 residues. The CDR3: CSARGGGEVEQFF. CDR3 bases: TGCAGTGCTAGAGGTGGGGGAGAAGTTGAGCAGTTCTTC.

V usage is TRBV11-2 and J usage is TRBJ1-3; D not resolved. CDR1 is SGHAT, CDR2 FQNNGV, per germline. CDR3 size: 16 residues. V lost 3 bases and J lost 0, with 12 bases in between. CDR3 sequence (DNA): TGTGCCAGCAGCTTCACACAGAACCCCTCTGGAAACACCATATATTTT. It codes for CASSFTQNPSGNTIYF.

Ten or more counts support this clone. The chain combines TRBV10-2 with TRBJ1-1, with D tentatively TRBD1 (6 bases). The CDR3 contains 15 residues. Trimming cost V 7 bases and J 0 bases, with 15 bases left between them. Germline CDR1 reads WSHSY; CDR2 reads SAAADI. CDR3 DNA sequence: TGCGCCAGCACTAAGGGGGTTTTCATGAACACTGAAGCTTTCTTT. Protein sequence: CASTKGVFMNTEAFF.

This clone occurred a few times. This rearrangement joins TRBV6-2 or TRBV6-3 to TRBJ2-7; perhaps TRBD2 as D (7 bases). V was trimmed by 0 bases and J by 6 bases, leaving 15 bases between them. Germline V gene lookup returns CDR1 MNHEY and CDR2 SVGEGT. The CDR3 covers 15 residues. The CDR3 sequence is CASSYSLGGPSEQYF. In DNA, the CDR3 is TGTGCCAGCAGTTACTCGCTGGGGGGGCCTTCCGAGCAGTACTTC.

This clone was picked up many times. Here the CDR3 reads CSARSSGSRSEQFF. CDR3 in DNA: TGCAGTGCTAGGTCGTCGGGATCCAGATCTGAGCAGTTCTTC. The chain combines TRBV20-1 with TRBJ2-1, with D possibly matching TRBD2 (5 bases). With 3 bases removed from V and 9 bases from J, the gap between germline ends came to 18 bases. The CDR3 is 14 amino acids. Germline CDR1 is DFQATT and CDR2 is SNEGSKA (reference sequence).

The gene calls are TRBV9 and TRBJ2-1, with D possibly matching TRBD2 (6 bases). Per the germline V gene, CDR1 is SGDLS and CDR2 is YYNGEE. V was shortened by 2 bases and J by 9 bases, with 18 bases between the two germline ends. This CDR3 region has 15 residues. In DNA, the CDR3 is TGTGCCAGCAGCGTTGCGGAGGGCCTAGTAGGTGAGCAGTTCTTC. As protein: CASSVAEGLVGEQFF. Together with reference TRBV9 and TRBJ2-1, the CDR3 gives the full variable domain: DSGVTQTPKHLITATGQRVTLRCSPRSGDLSVYWYQQSLDQGLQFLIQYYNGEERAKGNILERFSAQQFPDLHSELNLSSLELGDSALYFCASSVAEGLVGEQFFGPGTRLTVL.

As DNA, the CDR3 is TGTGCCAGCAGCGGCGGGAGACTCACCGGGGAGCTGTTTTTT. It encodes CASSGGRLTGELFF. The gene calls are TRBV11-2 and TRBJ2-2; TRBD2 aligns across 7 bases. V lost 5 bases and J lost 4; bases outside the gene matches: 4. The CDR3 is 14 residues long. CDR1 is SGHAT, CDR2 FQNNGV, per germline.

This clone qualifies as medium-sized. The chain combines TRBV15 with TRBJ2-7; 12 bases line up with TRBD2. Germline V gene data show CDR1 as LNHNV and CDR2 as YYDKDF (reference sequence). The CDR3 contains 21 residues. V lost 0 bases to trimming and J lost 3 bases; unmatched junction nucleotides: 18. CDR3: CATSRDLVAMTSGRSGYEQYF. As DNA, the CDR3 is TGTGCCACCAGCAGAGATTTGGTAGCGATGACTAGCGGGAGATCTGGCTACGAGCAGTACTTC. The full variable domain, completed using reference TRBV15 and TRBJ2-7, is DAMVIQNPRYQVTQFGKPVTLSCSQTLNHNVMYWYQQKSSQAPKLLFHYYDKDFNNEADTPDNFQSRRPNTSFCFLDIRSPGLGDTAMYLCATSRDLVAMTSGRSGYEQYFGPGTRLTVT.

This clone was picked up many times. The rearrangement joins TRBV14 to TRBJ2-5; no clear D gene. The V gene lost 3 bases and the J gene lost 1 base, with 6 bases spanning the gap. Germline CDR1 reads SGHDN; CDR2 reads FVKESK. The CDR3 runs to 13 residues. The CDR3 nucleotides read TGTGCCAGCAGCCAGCACCTCCAAGAGACCCAGTACTTC. Amino acid sequence: CASSQHLQETQYF.

This clone was seen at least ten times. The genes are TRBV18 and TRBJ1-1; D may be TRBD1 (6 bases). CDR1 and CDR2 (germline): KGHSH, LQKENI. The CDR3 runs 16 residues. V lost 2 bases and J 0 bases, leaving 13 bases between the germline ends. CDR3 in DNA: TGTGCCAGCTCACCAGGAACAGGGAACATGAACACTGAAGCTTTCTTT. Translation gives CASSPGTGNMNTEAFF.

This clone was counted at least ten times. V gene TRBV9 combines with J gene TRBJ1-3; D gene uncertain. The CDR3 consists of 12 residues. Germline V gene lookup returns CDR1 SGDLS and CDR2 YYNGEE. Between the trimmed V and J ends, which lost 7 bases and 6 bases, there was a span of 11 bases. DNA for the CDR3: TGTGCCAGCGGCAGCGGCTTAAACACCATATATTTT. Residues: CASGSGLNTIYF.

The rearrangement links TRBV19 to TRBJ2-2; 13 bases align to TRBD2. The CDR3 sequence is 16 residues long. With V trimmed by 5 bases and J by 6 bases, 6 bases remained unmatched. Germline CDR1 and CDR2: LNHDA and SQIVND (reference sequence). CDR3 loop: CASSPWTSGSAGELFF. CDR3 in DNA: TGTGCCAGTAGTCCATGGACTAGCGGGAGTGCCGGGGAGCTGTTTTTT.

This clone showed up many times. V gene TRBV20-1 combines with J gene TRBJ2-3, with 14 nucleotides matching TRBD2. Germline V gene data show CDR1 as DFQATT and CDR2 as SNEGSKA (reference sequence). The CDR3 loop spans 14 amino acids. Trimming removed 6 bases from V and 8 bases from J; junction bases left unmatched: 7. The CDR3 DNA sequence: TGCAGTGCCATGACTAGCGGGAGGGATTCTACGCAGTATTTT. It encodes CSAMTSGRDSTQYF.

This clone has a count of ten or more. One junction end does not reproduce the germline sequence, and a read error may be involved. This sample includes further DNA sequences coding for the same CDR3. The chain employs TRBV7-9 and TRBJ2-3, with TRBD2 matching 9 bases. This CDR3 comprises 14 residues. Germline CDR1 and CDR2: SEHNR and FQNEAQ (reference sequence). CDR3 coding DNA: TGTGCCAGCGCGGGGGGGAGGTTCACAGATACGCAGTACTTT. Amino acids: CASAGGRFTDTQYF.

The sample holds a few counts of this clone. A junction end diverges from the germline sequence, so it may reflect a read error. The chain is built from TRBV25-1 and TRBJ2-1; 8 positions agree with TRBD2. Germline V CDR1 and CDR2: MGHDK, SYGVNS. The CDR3 runs to 13 residues. CDR3 bases: TGCTCCAGCAGTGAGCGGGAGTACAATGAGCAGTTCTTC. It is translated as CSSSEREYNEQFF.

This clone was seen ten or more times. The CDR3 DNA sequence: TGCGCCAGCAGCCGTATGACAGGGAACACTGAAGCTTTCTTT. It codes for CASSRMTGNTEAFF. The genes are TRBV5-1 and TRBJ1-1; TRBD1 is a possible D gene (6 bases). Germline CDR1 is SGHRS and CDR2 is YFSETQ. CDR3 length: 14 residues. Trimming pared 4 bases from V and 1 base from J, leaving 11 bases between.

The gene calls are TRBV7-2 and TRBJ2-7; a weak D match, TRBD2 (6 bases). Germline CDR1 SGHTA, CDR2 FQGNSA. The CDR3 totals 15 residues. Trimming stripped 3 bases from V and 10 bases from J, with 22 bases between. CDR3 region: CASSFAGSYIADQYF. The CDR3 DNA reads TGTGCCAGCAGCTTCGCGGGGAGTTATATCGCCGACCAGTACTTC.

The chain joins TRBV6-1 to TRBJ2-5; tentative D call: TRBD1 (6 bases). Between the trimmed V and J ends, which lost 5 bases and 5 bases, there was a span of 21 bases. Germline lookup yields CDR1 MNHNS and CDR2 SASEGT. CDR3 length equals 16 residues. In DNA form, the CDR3 reads TGTGCCAGCAGTTTTTTGGGGGACACCCTAGGGGAGACCCAGTACTTC. It is translated as CASSFLGDTLGETQYF.

Concerning this clone: A junction end diverges from the germline sequence, so it may reflect a read error. Within the sample, other DNA sequences also encode this same CDR3. This chain connects TRBV20-1 to TRBJ1-4, with D perhaps TRBD1 (6 bases). CDR1 DFQATT and CDR2 SNEGSKA come from the germline V gene (reference sequence). CDR3 length equals 16 residues. The CDR3 nucleotides are TGCAGTACCCAAAAGCCCACAGGGACAACCAATGAAAAACTGTTTTTT. Its protein is CSTQKPTGTTNEKLFF.